This T cell receptor (beta chain) appears in the sequencing data of a study of HIV-infected children after antiretroviral therapy interruption. Study information: Most participating children were previously exposed to EBV and CMV. For the interruption arm, samples span week 0 through about 3 years after study end.

A 3' RACE protocol on RNA, with unique molecular identifiers, produced the TCR library. In TCRdb, the 3' RACE reads were re-called with MiXCR into one record per CDR3 protein. The sample has 40,000 to 55,000 distinct CDR3 sequences; roughly 4.5% are singletons. As for treatment: PENTA 11 planned treatment interruption arm or continuous ART arm. Only samples with at least 5 million viable PBMCs qualified. Naive CD4+ CD45RA+ CD45RO- T cells were FACS-sorted from thawed PBMCs. CDR1 SGHVS and CDR2 FNYEAQ come from the germline V gene. The CDR3 loop spans 15 amino acids. V lost 6 bases to trimming and J lost 5 bases; unmatched junction nucleotides: 6.

This sample comprised CD45RA+ CD4+ T cells from PBMCs, pooled from several time points, obtained from a donor given antiretroviral therapy, either interrupted or continuous. Subset specified: naive CD4+ CD45RA+ CD45RO- T cells. The chain employs TRBV7-6 and TRBJ2-3, with TRBD2 matching 12 bases. This clonotype was sampled from a pool of human donors with HIV. Here the CDR3 reads CASRPLAGGKDTQYF. DNA for the CDR3: TGTGCCAGCAGACCACTAGCGGGGGGTAAAGATACGCAGTATTTT. Full variable domain (outside the CDR3, taken from reference TRBV7-6 and TRBJ2-3): GAGVSQSPRYKVTKRGQDVALRCDPISGHVSLYWYRQALGQGPEFLTYFNYEAQQDKSGLPNDRFSAERPEGSISTLTIQRTEQRDSAMYRCASRPLAGGKDTQYFGPGTRLTVL.